The 2 T cell receptor beta chains listed next were all sequenced from one sample in a study of cytomegalovirus exposure and HLA in healthy donors. The study ran its PCR with 60 Vbeta and 13 Jbeta primers. Generated by immunoSEQ multiplex PCR, the TCRdb table keeps only in-frame clones and is missing some. This sample carries about 100,000 clones, 81% of them seen once, and the ten largest clones take approximately 2.4%. The material sequenced was PBMCs. These receptors all come from a man aged 25 to 40 in good health and CMV-seronegative.

The J gene is TRBJ2-1, the V gene TRBV21-1; the tabulated D call, TRBD1, remains unverified against the DNA. TRBV21-1 is an annotated pseudogene. This CDR3 spans 15 amino acids. Here the CDR3 DNA reads TGTGCCAGCAGCAAAGGTAGGGACAGGGTTAATGAGCAGTTCTTC. It codes for CASSKGRDRVNEQFF.

The chain links TRBV25-1 to TRBJ2-3, with D possibly matching TRBD2 (5 bases). Trimming took 4 bases from V and 4 from J, leaving 6 bases between them. The CDR3 consists of 12 residues. The germline V gene encodes CDR1 MGHDK and CDR2 SYGVNS. The CDR3 here is CASSGSADTQYF. The CDR3 nucleotides read TGTGCCAGCAGTGGTAGCGCAGATACGCAGTATTTT.